A selection of T cell receptor beta chains follows, all from one sample in a study of cytomegalovirus exposure and HLA in healthy donors. The data were produced by immunoSEQ multiplex PCR, yet TCRdb's version contains in-frame clones alone and is incomplete. The table shows approximately 120,000 clones, with roughly 70% occurring only once. Sample: PBMCs. Receptors were obtained from a man between 35 and 55 years old in good health and CMV-seropositive. The CDR3 runs from the conserved cysteine through the conserved F or W. The D gene is left open where the match is weak. For some rows the clone size is stated as once, few or many, or as a class when expanded; others skip it.

DNA	CDR3	V	D	J	size
TGCGCCAGCAGTCAATCGTCGGGAAACACAGATACGCAGTATTTT	CASSQSSGNTDTQYF	TRBV23-1	.	TRBJ2-3	.
TGCAGCGTTGAAGATCCGGCGGGCCGAGATTACAATGAGCAGTTCTTC	CSVEDPAGRDYNEQFF	TRBV29-1	.	TRBJ2-1	.
TGTGCCAGCAGGGGGGGGCTAAACACAGATACGCAGTATTTT	CASRGGLNTDTQYF	TRBV6-5	.	TRBJ2-3	.
TGTGCCAGCAGCTTAGCGGCTAGCGGACCCGAAGAGACCCAGTACTTC	CASSLAASGPEETQYF	TRBV11-1	TRBD2	TRBJ2-5	once
TGTGCCAGCAGCTTAGAGGGGGTGAGGCTGTACGAGCAGTACTTC	CASSLEGVRLYEQYF	TRBV7-2	.	TRBJ2-7	.
TGTGCCAGTAGTATACAGGACACAGGCGAGCAGTACTTC	CASSIQDTGEQYF	TRBV19	.	TRBJ2-7	few
TGTGCCAGCAGTGCAGTTGGGAGCGACACCGGGGAGCTGTTTTTT	CASSAVGSDTGELFF	TRBV2	.	TRBJ2-2	few
TGTGCCTGGAGGTTCCGGGGGGGGTTCTACAATGAGCAGTTCTTC	CAWRFRGGFYNEQFF	TRBV30	TRBD2	TRBJ2-1	.
TGTGCCATCAGTGGGGGTTCGGACAGGTCCCACGAGCAGTACTTC	CAISGGSDRSHEQYF	TRBV10-3	TRBD1	TRBJ2-7	.
TGTGCCAGCAGTTTACAGGGGGCAGGGAGAGAGACCCAGTACTTC	CASSLQGAGRETQYF	TRBV27	TRBD1	TRBJ2-5	.
TGTGCCAGCAGTCCCAGGGTTCGTAGCAATCAGCCCCAGCATTTT	CASSPRVRSNQPQHF	TRBV28	.	TRBJ1-5	.
TGTGCCAGCAGTTTATGGGGGGGTAGTGGCTACACCTTC	CASSLWGGSGYTF	TRBV27	.	TRBJ1-2	few
TGCGCCAGCAGCAGGGAAAGCGGGCAGCCCCAGCATTTT	CASSRESGQPQHF	TRBV10-1	.	TRBJ1-5	.
TGTGCCAGCAGCCAAAGGGGGGGGACAGGAAGCACTGAAGCTTTCTTT	CASSQRGGTGSTEAFF	TRBV14	TRBD1	TRBJ1-1	.
TGCGCCAGCAGTCAAATGACAGGGAGCAATCAGCCCCAGCATTTT	CASSQMTGSNQPQHF	TRBV23-1	TRBD1	TRBJ1-5	.
TGTGCCAGCAGTATCCCGGGGAGGGACTATGGCTACACCTTC	CASSIPGRDYGYTF	TRBV6-5	.	TRBJ1-2	.
TGCGCCAGCAGCTTAATAGCGGGTGCCACCGGGGAGCTGTTTTTT	CASSLIAGATGELFF	TRBV5-1	TRBD2	TRBJ2-2	.
TGTGCCAGCAGTTCCGTCTACGAGCAGTACTTC	CASSSVYEQYF	TRBV27	.	TRBJ2-7	.
TGTGCCAGTTCGGGGGGGAACACTGAAGCTTTCTTT	CASSGGNTEAFF	TRBV5-4	.	TRBJ1-1	.
TGCGCCAGCAGCCAAGACAGATCTTCATATAGCAATCAGCCCCAGCATTTT	CASSQDRSSYSNQPQHF	TRBV4-1	.	TRBJ1-5	.
TGTGCCAGCAGCGAACAGGGTTCTCGAGAGACCCAGTACTTC	CASSEQGSRETQYF	TRBV25-1	.	TRBJ2-5	.
TGTGCCAGCAGTGAACACCTTCCCAGGGAGCAGTTCTTC	CASSEHLPREQFF	TRBV6-1	.	TRBJ2-1	.
TGTGCCAGCAGCTTGGGGGGCGGGGGGATGGTTGAGACCCAGTACTTC	CASSLGGGGMVETQYF	TRBV5-5	TRBD2	TRBJ2-5	.
TGTGCCAGCACGCGGGTAGAGAACACCGGGGAGCTGTTTTTT	CASTRVENTGELFF	TRBV9	.	TRBJ2-2	.
TGCGCCAGCAGCGCGGGGACTAGCGGGAACACCGGGGAGCTGTTTTTT	CASSAGTSGNTGELFF	TRBV5-1	TRBD2	TRBJ2-2	.
TGTGCCAGCATCCGTTCGAGCGGGAGGGAGACCCAGTACTTC	CASIRSSGRETQYF	TRBV28	TRBD2	TRBJ2-5	.
TGTGCCAGCAGCTGGGACAGGGAGGGATATGGCTACACCTTC	CASSWDREGYGYTF	TRBV7-8	TRBD1	TRBJ1-2	once
TGTGCCACAGAGGGGGGGGGAGCAGATACGCAGTATTTT	CATEGGGADTQYF	TRBV27	.	TRBJ2-3	.
TGTGCCATCAGTGACTCGGGACAGGGACGCGAGCAGTACTTC	CAISDSGQGREQYF	TRBV10-3	TRBD1	TRBJ2-7	once
TGTGCCAGCGAACAGGGGAACATTCAGTACTTC	CASEQGNIQYF	TRBV2	TRBD1	TRBJ2-4	.
TGCGCCAGCAGCTTGAAGGAGGATCAGCCCCAGCATTTT	CASSLKEDQPQHF	TRBV5-1	.	TRBJ1-5	.
TGTGCCAGCAGCTTAAGGGGTGCGTCGAACACCGGGGAGCTGTTTTTT	CASSLRGASNTGELFF	TRBV11-3	.	TRBJ2-2	.
TGTGCCAGCAGTTACCACTCGCCCAGCGGAACGTACGAGCAGTACTTC	CASSYHSPSGTYEQYF	TRBV6-6	.	TRBJ2-7	.
TGCGCCAGCAGCTTGGGCCTCTATGGCACTGAAGCTTTCTTT	CASSLGLYGTEAFF	TRBV5-1	.	TRBJ1-1	.
TGTGCCAGCAGCCAAGATAGGACGGGAGGGGGCAATGAGCAGTTCTTC	CASSQDRTGGGNEQFF	TRBV4-2	TRBD2	TRBJ2-1	.
TGTGCCAGCAGCTTACTGGGGGGGCCCCAGCATTTT	CASSLLGGPQHF	TRBV7-9	.	TRBJ1-5	.
TGCAGCGTTCAGCGGAGCTCCTACAATGAGCAGTTCTTC	CSVQRSSYNEQFF	TRBV29-1	.	TRBJ2-1	.
TGTGCCAGCAGCTTACCCCCCAGACTAGCGGGGGGTTATGAGCAGTACTTC	CASSLPPRLAGGYEQYF	TRBV13	TRBD2	TRBJ2-7	.
TGTGCCAGTAGTACACGAACGGGGGGGCCATCCCACAATGAGCAGTTCTTC	CASSTRTGGPSHNEQFF	TRBV19	TRBD2	TRBJ2-1	.
TGTGCCAGCAGTGGGACTAGACAAGAGACCCAGTACTTC	CASSGTRQETQYF	TRBV6-5	TRBD2	TRBJ2-5	.